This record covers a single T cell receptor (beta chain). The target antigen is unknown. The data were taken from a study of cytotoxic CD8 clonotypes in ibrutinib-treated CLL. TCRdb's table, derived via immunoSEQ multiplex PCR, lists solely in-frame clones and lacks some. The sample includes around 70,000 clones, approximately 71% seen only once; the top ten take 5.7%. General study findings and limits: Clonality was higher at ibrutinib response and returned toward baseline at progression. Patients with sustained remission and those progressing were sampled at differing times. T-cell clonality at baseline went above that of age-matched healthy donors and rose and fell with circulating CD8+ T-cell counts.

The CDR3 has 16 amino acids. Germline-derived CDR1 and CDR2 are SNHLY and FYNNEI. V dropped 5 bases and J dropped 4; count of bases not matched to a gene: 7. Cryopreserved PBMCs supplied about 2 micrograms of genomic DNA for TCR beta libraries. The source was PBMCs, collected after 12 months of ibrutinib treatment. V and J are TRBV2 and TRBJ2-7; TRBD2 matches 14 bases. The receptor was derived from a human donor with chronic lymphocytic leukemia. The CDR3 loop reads CASSPGLAGGRYEQYF. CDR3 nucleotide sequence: TGTGCCAGCAGTCCCGGACTAGCGGGGGGTCGGTACGAGCAGTACTTC.